This TCR beta chain was identified in a study of blood T cell dynamics during melanoma immunotherapy. Background on the study: Metastatic melanoma patients received first-line pembrolizumab or nivolumab plus ipilimumab.

V gave up 5 bases and J gave up 7 bases, with 18 bases separating them. This CDR3 contains 15 residues. Germline-derived CDR1 and CDR2 are LNHDA and SQIVND (reference sequence). The time point is: pre-treatment baseline. Produced via immunoSEQ multiplex PCR; TCRdb's table is partial and in-frame only. Of 10,000 or so clones in the sample, more than 85% are singletons; the top ten hold about 10%. This sequence was found in a human donor with melanoma. This sample comprised blood, obtained from a patient treated with checkpoint blockade. The rearrangement joins TRBV19 to TRBJ1-5; D might be TRBD1 (5 bases). In nucleotides, the CDR3 is TGTGCCAGTAGTGGGTGGGCCAGGGCGGACCAGCCCCAGCATTTT. Translated: CASSGWARADQPQHF. Full variable domain (rest looked up from reference TRBV19 and TRBJ1-5): DGGITQSPKYLFRKEGQNVTLSCEQNLNHDAMYWYRQDPGQGLRLIYYSQIVNDFQKGDIAEGYSVSREKKESFPLTVTSAQKNPTAFYLCASSGWARADQPQHFGDGTRLSIL.